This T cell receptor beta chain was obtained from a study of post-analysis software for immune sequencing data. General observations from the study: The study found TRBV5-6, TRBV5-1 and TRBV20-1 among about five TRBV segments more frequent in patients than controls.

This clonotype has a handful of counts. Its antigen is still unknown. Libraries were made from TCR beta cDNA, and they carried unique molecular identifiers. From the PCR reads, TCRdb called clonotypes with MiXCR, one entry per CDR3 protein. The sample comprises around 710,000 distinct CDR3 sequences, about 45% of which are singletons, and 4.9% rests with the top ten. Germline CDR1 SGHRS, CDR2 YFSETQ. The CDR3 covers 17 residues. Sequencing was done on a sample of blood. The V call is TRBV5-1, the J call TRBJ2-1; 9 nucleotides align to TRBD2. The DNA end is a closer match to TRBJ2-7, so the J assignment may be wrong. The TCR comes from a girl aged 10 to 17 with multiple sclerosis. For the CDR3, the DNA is TGCGCCAGCAGCTTGGTTGATAGCGGGAGCTCCTACAATGAGCAGTACTTC. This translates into CASSLVDSGSSYNEQYF.